There are a few counts of the clone carrying this TCR beta chain. Its antigen remains unknown. The data stem from a study of CD8+ T cells in alopecia areata. Study observations and caveats: Lesional tissue from the scalp (especially in alopecia totalis/universalis) showed higher clonality than normal scalp.

Extracted RNA was reverse transcribed, and the resulting cDNA served as sequencing template. Produced via immunoSEQ multiplex PCR; TCRdb's table is partial and in-frame only. The sample has about 200,000 clones; 35% to 40% are singletons. Unmatched junction bases numbered 6, after V lost 3 bases and J lost 5 bases. CDR3 length: 14 residues. From germline, CDR1 is GTSNPN and CDR2 SVGIG (reference sequence). The treatment is: oral pan-JAK inhibitor, 5-10 mg twice daily. Peripheral blood and lesional scalp punch biopsies were taken from alopecia areata patients. The chain links TRBV30 to TRBJ2-3, with TRBD2 matching 9 bases. The sequences come from CD4+ T cells sorted from blood, collected at approximately week 34, from a patient treated with tofacitinib. The sequence was collected from a human donor with alopecia areata. The DNA of the CDR3 is TGTGCCTGGAGGCCTGGCGGGGGGGGAGATACGCAGTATTTT. Its translation: CAWRPGGGGDTQYF.